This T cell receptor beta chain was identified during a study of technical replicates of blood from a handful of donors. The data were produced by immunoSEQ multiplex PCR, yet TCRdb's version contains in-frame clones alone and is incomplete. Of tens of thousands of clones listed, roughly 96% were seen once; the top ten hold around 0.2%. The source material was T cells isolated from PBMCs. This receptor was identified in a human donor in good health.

The CDR3 DNA follows: TGTGCCAGCAGCGCCTCGCGGGGGGCCGCCGAGCAGTACTTC. Its translation: CASSASRGAAEQYF. The J gene is TRBJ2-7, the V gene TRBV11-2, with 8 bases that match TRBD2. The CDR3 sequence is 14 residues long. Germline V gives CDR1 SGHAT, CDR2 FQNNGV. After removal of 5 bases from V and 6 bases from J, the junction contained 9 bases not matched to a gene.